One and the same sample provided the 28 T cell receptor beta chains below, sequenced in a study of Graves' ophthalmopathy and Graves' hyperthyroidism. TCR beta CDR3 amplification used RNA transcripts. HTBI primers were used in a first-round RT-PCR, which preceded a second-round multiplex PCR. MiXCR, applied by TCRdb to the multiplex PCR reads, yields one record per CDR3 protein. The sample lists about 390,000 distinct CDR3 sequences, about a sixth occurring once. The specimen sequenced was peripheral blood. All receptors derive from an adult woman with stable Graves' hyperthyroidism.

This clonotype occurred a few times. This chain joins TRBV27 and TRBJ1-1; D uncertain. Trimming took off 0 bases at V and 0 bases at J, with 17 bases between the two ends. CDR1 and CDR2 (germline): MNHEY, SMNVEV (reference sequence). The CDR3 spans 18 residues. In DNA, the CDR3 is TGTGCCAGCAGTTTATCGCCGATTTCCAGGTGGATGAACACTGAAGCTTTCTTT. Translating gives CASSLSPISRWMNTEAFF.

This clonotype was seen ten or more times. The rearrangement joins TRBV28 to TRBJ2-7; D is possibly TRBD2 (6 bases). CDR3 length equals 14 residues. V lost 4 bases and J 7 bases, leaving 17 bases between the germline ends. Germline loops: CDR1 MDHEN, CDR2 SYDVKM. The CDR3 DNA follows: TGTGCCAGCAGTTACCCCTCGGGCGGGGCTGAGCAGTACTTC. Its translation: CASSYPSGGAEQYF. The variable domain in full, completed from reference TRBV28 and TRBJ2-7, reads DVKVTQSSRYLVKRTGEKVFLECVQDMDHENMFWYRQDPGLGLRLIYFSYDVKMKEKGDIPEGYSVSREKKERFSLILESASTNQTSMYLCASSYPSGGAEQYFGPGTRLTVT.

The chain employs TRBV5-1 and TRBJ2-5; D is unresolved. This CDR3 is built from 13 residues. From germline, CDR1 is SGHRS and CDR2 YFSETQ. V was trimmed by 1 base and J by 2 bases, leaving 6 bases between them. The CDR3 protein is CASSLWSQETQYF. The CDR3 DNA reads as TGCGCCAGCAGCTTGTGGTCACAAGAGACCCAGTACTTC. Full variable domain (rest looked up from reference TRBV5-1 and TRBJ2-5): KAGVTQTPRYLIKTRGQQVTLSCSPISGHRSVSWYQQTPGQGLQFLFEYFSETQRNKGNFPGRFSGRQFSNSRSEMNVSTLELGDSALYLCASSLWSQETQYFGPGTRLLVL.

This clonotype was counted ten times or more. The chain recombines TRBV5-1 with TRBJ1-2; D call uncertain. CDR3 length equals 12 residues. With 7 bases removed from V and 4 bases from J, the gap between germline ends came to 11 bases. Germline-derived CDR1 and CDR2 are SGHRS and YFSETQ. CDR3 DNA: TGCGCCAGCGGCGACACTAGCTATGGCTACACCTTC. Residues: CASGDTSYGYTF.

There are many counts of this clonotype. The chain recombines TRBV12-3 or TRBV12-4 with TRBJ2-7, with 9 bases lining up with TRBD1. V dropped 5 bases and J dropped 2; count of bases not matched to a gene: 4. The CDR3 spans 14 residues. The CDR3 sequence is CASSRQGETYEQYF. CDR3 DNA: TGTGCCAGCAGTCGACAGGGGGAAACCTACGAGCAGTACTTC.

This clonotype was observed many times. The rearrangement joins TRBV12-3 or TRBV12-4 to TRBJ1-2, with a tentative D call TRBD1 (6 bases). The ends were cut back, 3 bases at V and 8 bases at J, with 13 bases in the middle. The CDR3 spans 13 residues. CDR3 DNA: TGTGCCAGCAGTTTGCAGCCGGGGGGCGGCTACACCTTC. Its protein product is CASSLQPGGGYTF.

This clonotype was detected ten times or more. The chain has TRBV10-3 and TRBJ2-2, with D possibly called TRBD1 or TRBD2 (5 bases each). CDR3 length: 15 amino acids. The V and J ends lost 8 bases and 3 bases respectively, with 16 bases between them. Germline CDR1 and CDR2: ENHRY and SYGVKD. This CDR3 reads CAIARDPADTGELFF. The CDR3 region has the DNA TGTGCCATCGCCCGGGACCCTGCGGACACCGGGGAGCTGTTTTTT.

Ten or more counts support this clonotype. This chain uses TRBV20-1 with TRBJ2-2; D might be TRBD2 (6 bases). The CDR3 runs to 17 residues. CDR1 and CDR2 (germline): DFQATT, SNEGSKA (reference sequence). V gave up 0 bases and J gave up 2 bases, with 16 bases separating them. CDR3: CSARESTGLRNTGELFF. The CDR3 DNA follows: TGCAGTGCTAGAGAATCCACGGGACTCCGTAACACCGGGGAGCTGTTTTTT.

This clonotype was seen repeatedly, ten times or more. The rearrangement links TRBV25-1 to TRBJ2-7; the match to TRBD1 covers 10 bases. The junction had 10 bases not matched to a gene; V was cut back by 8 bases and J by 6 bases. Germline CDR1 reads MGHDK; CDR2 reads SYGVNS. This CDR3 is 14 amino acids long. CDR3 region: CASSLTGGTGEQYF. CDR3 DNA: TGTGCCAGCTCTTTGACAGGGGGCACGGGCGAGCAGTACTTC.

In its sample, this clonotype was seen many times. The chain combines TRBV3-1 with TRBJ2-7; possible D gene TRBD2, 6 bases. V gave up 4 bases and J gave up 2 bases, with 18 bases separating them. The germline V gene encodes CDR1 LGHDT and CDR2 YNNKEL (reference sequence). The CDR3 has 16 residues. CDR3 DNA: TGTGCCAGCAGCCCTTTCCCCGGGACTCAGACCTACGAGCAGTACTTC. This translates into CASSPFPGTQTYEQYF.

V is TRBV9 and J is TRBJ2-2; weak D call: TRBD1 (5 bases). The germline V and J ends were trimmed by 4 bases and 6 bases, with 16 bases remaining between them. The CDR3 length is 15 residues. The germline V gene encodes CDR1 SGDLS and CDR2 YYNGEE. The CDR3 region has the DNA TGTGCCAGCAGCTCTTCTTGGGGCTTCTCCGGGGAGCTGTTTTTT. It is translated as CASSSSWGFSGELFF.

The V and J genes are TRBV20-1 and TRBJ2-7, with D maybe TRBD2 (5 bases). V was pared by 0 bases and J by 3 bases, with 12 bases between. CDR3 size: 14 residues. Germline assignment: CDR1 DFQATT and CDR2 SNEGSKA (reference sequence). DNA of the CDR3: TGCAGTGCTAGAGACCCAATCCGGGACTACGAGCAGTACTTC. Translation: CSARDPIRDYEQYF.

This clonotype was detected only once. This chain links TRBV6-5 with TRBJ1-2; TRBD1 is a possible D gene (5 bases). Trimming removed 0 bases from V and 0 bases from J, with 8 bases in between. The CDR3 loop spans 15 amino acids. Germline V lookup: CDR1 MNHEY, CDR2 SVGAGI. The CDR3: CASSYSLGANYGYTF. The DNA for the CDR3 is TGTGCCAGCAGTTACTCGTTAGGGGCTAACTATGGCTACACCTTC.

This clonotype was seen a few times. The chain uses TRBV28 and TRBJ1-2; D might be TRBD1 (6 bases). Per the germline V gene, CDR1 is MDHEN and CDR2 is SYDVKM. The ends were cut back, 4 bases at V and 3 bases at J, with 15 bases in the middle. The CDR3 sequence is 15 residues long. CDR3 sequence: CASSSTQGGYYGYTF. CDR3 DNA: TGTGCCAGCAGTTCGACACAGGGTGGCTACTATGGCTACACCTTC.

This clonotype was seen at least ten times. The chain links TRBV20-1 to TRBJ2-5; D tentatively reads TRBD1 or TRBD2 (6 bases each). CDR1 and CDR2 (germline): DFQATT, SNEGSKA (reference sequence). The CDR3 sequence is 13 residues long. V lost 6 bases and J lost 4, with 15 bases in between. This CDR3 reads CSALAEGGETQYF. CDR3 DNA: TGCAGTGCCTTAGCGGAGGGGGGAGAGACCCAGTACTTC.

The genes are TRBV28 and TRBJ1-5, with 12 bases that match TRBD1. Unmatched junction bases numbered 9, after V lost 5 bases and J lost 7 bases. Germline-derived CDR1 and CDR2 are MDHEN and SYDVKM. The CDR3 runs to 16 residues. The CDR3 nucleotides are TGTGCCAGCAGTCCAAGGGGACAGGGGGCTGGCCAGCCCCAGCATTTT. Protein sequence: CASSPRGQGAGQPQHF.

This clonotype was seen repeatedly, ten times or more. V usage is TRBV2 and J usage is TRBJ2-7; D gene unclear. The V end lost 9 bases, the J end lost 3 bases, and 15 bases lay between the germline ends. Germline V gives CDR1 SNHLY, CDR2 FYNNEI. CDR3 length: 13 amino acids. The CDR3: CASIDTPGYEQYF. CDR3 bases: TGTGCCAGTATTGACACCCCTGGCTACGAGCAGTACTTC.

There are a few counts of this clonotype. V is TRBV4-1 and J is TRBJ2-7; D may correspond to TRBD1 or TRBD2 (5 bases each). This CDR3 has 15 amino acids. V lost 2 bases and J 3 bases, leaving 14 bases between the germline ends. Germline-derived CDR1 and CDR2 are MGHRA and YSYEKL. The CDR3 bases are TGCGCCAGCAGCCAATGGGCCTTGGGGGACTACGAGCAGTACTTC. As protein: CASSQWALGDYEQYF.

This clonotype was detected ten times or more. The chain employs TRBV12-3 or TRBV12-4 and TRBJ1-5; 7 bases agree with TRBD1. CDR3 size: 16 residues. J lost 5 bases, V lost 5 bases, and 12 bases had no gene match. The CDR3 protein is CASSISGTVGDQPQHF. CDR3 nucleotide sequence: TGTGCCAGCAGTATATCTGGGACAGTCGGGGATCAGCCCCAGCATTTT.

This clonotype was recorded many times. This sequence joins TRBV6-5 and TRBJ1-6; no firm D call. V dropped 2 bases and J dropped 4 bases, with 18 bases sitting between them. The CDR3 is made up of 18 amino acids. CDR1 and CDR2 (germline): MNHEY, SVGAGI. The CDR3: CASSYVASAAHYNSPLHF. The CDR3 nucleotides are TGTGCCAGCAGTTACGTAGCGTCAGCCGCTCATTATAATTCACCCCTCCACTTT.

The chain is built from TRBV30 and TRBJ2-5; TRBD1 is a possible D gene (5 bases). CDR3 length equals 15 residues. Germline-derived CDR1 and CDR2 are GTSNPN and SVGIG (reference sequence). Trimming cost V 4 bases and J 0 bases, with 15 bases left between them. The CDR3 DNA sequence: TGTGCCTGGATTCCCCCCCAGGGAAACCAAGAGACCCAGTACTTC. It encodes CAWIPPQGNQETQYF.

This clonotype showed up many times. V usage is TRBV7-9 and J usage is TRBJ2-7; D may match TRBD1 or TRBD2 (6 bases each). V lost 3 bases, J lost 0 bases, and 12 bases lay in between. The germline V gene encodes CDR1 SEHNR and CDR2 FQNEAQ (reference sequence). The CDR3 spans 15 residues. CDR3 sequence: CASSLVEGDSYEQYF. The CDR3 nucleotides are TGTGCCAGCAGCTTGGTGGAGGGGGACTCCTACGAGCAGTACTTC.

This clonotype was observed a few times. With a much larger clone just one base away, this may be a read error. The chain joins TRBV28 to TRBJ2-5, with D perhaps matching TRBD2 (5 bases). The CDR3 contains 14 residues. Looked up from germline, CDR1 is MDHEN and CDR2 is SYDVKM. Written as DNA, the CDR3 is TGTGCCAGCAGTTTCTCGGGAAGTGGAGAGACCAAGTACTTC. This codes for CASSFSGSGETKYF.

This clonotype has at least ten counts. The chain links TRBV14 to TRBJ2-7, with 9 bases fitting TRBD1. Germline CDR1 and CDR2: SGHDN and FVKESK. V lost 4 bases to trimming and J lost 6 bases; unmatched junction nucleotides: 13. CDR3 length: 16 residues. CDR3 residues: CASSLSGGQGVPEQYF. The CDR3 nucleotides read TGTGCCAGCAGCCTCTCCGGGGGACAGGGAGTCCCCGAGCAGTACTTC.

This clonotype was seen at least ten times. The rearrangement links TRBV27 to TRBJ1-1, with a weak D call TRBD1 (5 bases). This CDR3 has 14 amino acids. The V end was cut by 6 bases, the J end by 6 bases, with 17 bases between. The V gene's germline CDR1 is MNHEY and CDR2 SMNVEV (reference sequence). The CDR3 DNA sequence: TGTGCCAGCAGCCTCGCTATGGGGGATCCTGAAGCTTTCTTT. Protein product: CASSLAMGDPEAFF.

The table lists this clonotype with many counts. The rearrangement joins TRBV6-5 to TRBJ2-3; TRBD1 matches at 7 bases. With 2 bases clipped from V and 6 bases from J, the junction kept 2 bases outside the gene matches. CDR1 is MNHEY and CDR2 is SVGAGI in the germline V gene. This CDR3 has 13 amino acids. CDR3 sequence reads: CASSYKGADTQYF. In DNA, the CDR3 is TGTGCCAGCAGTTACAAGGGGGCGGATACGCAGTATTTT.

In its sample, this clonotype was seen many times. The rearrangement joins TRBV6-2 or TRBV6-3 to TRBJ1-5; D gene uncertain. The CDR3 length is 11 residues. CDR1 is MNHEY, CDR2 SVGEGT, per germline. With 5 bases removed from V and 15 bases from J, the gap between germline ends came to 14 bases. The CDR3 DNA reads TGTGCCAGCAGTGACCCCTGGACGAGGCATTTT. Translation gives CASSDPWTRHF.

This clonotype has at least ten counts. V gene TRBV20-1 combines with J gene TRBJ2-5; TRBD2 agrees at 7 bases. Germline V gene lookup returns CDR1 DFQATT and CDR2 SNEGSKA (reference sequence). This CDR3 is 16 amino acids long. V shed 0 bases, J shed 3 bases, and the junction held 10 bases outside the gene matches. CDR3 loop: CSARDPRSGMEETQYF. The CDR3 DNA is TGCAGTGCTAGAGACCCCAGAAGCGGGATGGAAGAGACCCAGTACTTC.